What follows describes a single T cell receptor beta chain. Clones were read by immunoSEQ multiplex PCR, and TCRdb kept only the in-frame ones, dropping some. The table has approximately 190,000 clones, 88% seen once. This sample was taken from a study of blood T cell repertoires in COVID-19. Sample: peripheral blood. The origin of this receptor is a man aged 40-55 years with active or convalescent COVID-19.

DNA for the CDR3: TGTGCCAGCAGTCCCCTGGCGGGGATAGAGACCCAGTACTTC. Its protein is CASSPLAGIETQYF. The V and J genes are TRBV27 and TRBJ2-5; tentatively, D is TRBD2 (6 bases). Germline CDR1 is MNHEY and CDR2 is SMNVEV (reference sequence). The CDR3 extends over 14 amino acids. The V and J ends lost 5 bases and 4 bases respectively, with 14 bases between them.